Below are 10 T cell receptor beta chains sequenced from a single sample in a study of cytomegalovirus exposure and HLA in healthy donors. The PCR used 60 Vbeta and 13 Jbeta primers. Only in-frame clones appear in the TCRdb table, and some are missing; sequencing was by immunoSEQ multiplex PCR. The sample includes about 120,000 clones, roughly 82% of them seen just once. The sample consisted of PBMCs. Every receptor here comes from a man aged 18-30 years in good health and CMV-seropositive.

The V call is TRBV27, the J call TRBJ1-2, with D perhaps matching TRBD1 (6 bases). The CDR3 consists of 14 residues. V was trimmed by 8 bases and J by 4 bases, leaving 17 bases between them. Germline loops: CDR1 MNHEY, CDR2 SMNVEV (reference sequence). The CDR3 DNA reads TGTGCCAGCCGTCGGAGACAGGCCAGCTATGGCTACACCTTC. It codes for CASRRRQASYGYTF.

This clone has just a few counts. V is TRBV7-8 and J is TRBJ2-2; D possibly corresponds to TRBD2 (5 bases). The CDR3 is 15 amino acids. Trimming shortened V by 5 bases and J by 1 base, and 11 bases separated the two germline ends. Germline CDR1 is SGHVS and CDR2 is FQNEAQ. CDR3 DNA: TGTGCCAGCAGCGACGGGATTCTGAACACCGGGGAGCTGTTTTTT. Its translation is CASSDGILNTGELFF.

The CDR3 DNA reads TGTGCCAGCCTCGGAGGGGGCGACTATGGCTACACCTTC. It yields the protein CASLGGGDYGYTF. The chain carries TRBV5-6 and TRBJ1-2; 7 bases map to TRBD1. CDR3 length equals 13 residues. Germline CDR1 SGHDT, CDR2 YYEEEE. Trimming at V came to 7 bases and at J to 3 bases, leaving 6 bases not matched to a gene.

The chain couples TRBV4-1 to TRBJ1-1; no reliable D call. Germline CDR1 and CDR2: MGHRA and YSYEKL. Trimming removed 1 base at V and 0 bases at J, with 9 bases between. The CDR3 loop spans 15 amino acids. Here the CDR3 reads CASSQVSTLNTEAFF. CDR3 nucleotide sequence: TGCGCCAGCAGCCAAGTAAGCACTCTGAACACTGAAGCTTTCTTT.

This CDR3 is CASSQQLTPTGKGDTQYF. In DNA, the CDR3 is TGCGCCAGCAGCCAACAACTTACACCGACAGGGAAAGGTGATACGCAGTATTTT. V usage is TRBV4-1 and J usage is TRBJ2-3; TRBD1 matches at 7 bases. The CDR3 is 18 residues long. Germline loops: CDR1 MGHRA, CDR2 YSYEKL. With 2 bases clipped from V and 6 bases from J, the junction kept 17 bases outside the gene matches.

This clone showed up just once. The chain employs TRBV11-3 and TRBJ2-7, with 7 bases fitting TRBD1. V lost 4 bases to trimming and J lost 2 bases; unmatched junction nucleotides: 5. Germline V gene lookup returns CDR1 SGHNT and CDR2 YENEEA. This CDR3 comprises 14 residues. The DNA for the CDR3 is TGTGCCAGCAGCTCTCCGGGACAGCCCTACGAGCAGTACTTC. Amino acids: CASSSPGQPYEQYF.

The chain is built from TRBV5-4 and TRBJ1-3; D is undetermined. The germline V and J ends were trimmed by 3 bases and 0 bases, with 13 bases remaining between them. The CDR3 is 16 amino acids. The germline CDR1 and CDR2 sequences are SGHNT and YYREEE (reference sequence). The DNA for the CDR3 is TGTGCCAGCAGCTCGGCGACGGAGCGCTCTGGAAACACCATATATTTT. Its translation: CASSSATERSGNTIYF.

Details on this clone: One end of the junction varies from germline; a read error may be responsible. Other DNA sequences of this sample code for an identical CDR3. The chain carries TRBV28 and TRBJ2-6, with D possibly matching TRBD1 (6 bases). From germline, CDR1 is MDHEN and CDR2 SYDVKM. The CDR3 has 15 amino acids. This chain's CDR3 is CASSPDSSGANGLTF. CDR3 coding DNA: TGTGCCAGCAGTCCGGACAGCTCTGGGGCCAACGGCCTGACTTTC.

V is TRBV5-1 and J is TRBJ1-1; no definite D call. V lost 4 bases and J 2 bases, leaving 3 bases between the germline ends. CDR3 length: 11 residues. Germline V gene sequence: CDR1 SGHRS, CDR2 YFSETQ. The chain's CDR3 is CASSLNTEAFF. For the CDR3, the DNA is TGCGCCAGCAGCCTTAACACTGAAGCTTTCTTT.

The chain combines TRBV7-8 with TRBJ1-1; TRBD1 matches 7 bases. The CDR3 totals 15 residues. Germline CDR1 is SGHVS and CDR2 is FQNEAQ. The J segment lost 1 base and the V segment lost 3 bases, leaving 5 bases of the junction unmatched. CDR3 loop: CASSLWTGQNTEAFF. CDR3 bases: TGTGCCAGCAGCTTGTGGACAGGCCAGAACACTGAAGCTTTCTTT.